The present entry profiles one T cell receptor (beta chain) with its context. The target antigen is unknown. Using its own MiXCR run on the 5' RACE reads, TCRdb lists one record per CDR3 protein. The table lists 530,000 or so distinct CDR3 sequences, around a sixth of them singletons. This sample was included in a study of T-cell memory formation after mild COVID-19. Study results and limitations: CD4+ contracting clones were mainly CM and EM; CD8+ ones, EMRA.

This CDR3 has 17 residues. The germline V gene encodes CDR1 SEHNR and CDR2 FQNEAQ (reference sequence). V dropped 4 bases and J dropped 2; count of bases not matched to a gene: 14. This chain joins TRBV7-9 and TRBJ2-7; TRBD1 matches 7 bases. This receptor was identified in an adult woman who had mild COVID-19 (a few samples of this study predate the infection). Cell type and time point are not known. Sequenced material: PBMCs or a T cell subset sorted from them (not recorded which). CDR3 region: CASSWGFGGQLTYEQYF. The CDR3 coding sequence is TGTGCCAGCAGCTGGGGGTTTGGGGGACAGTTGACCTACGAGCAGTACTTC.